The entry below gives a single T cell receptor (beta chain) sequence along with its context. V shed 4 bases and J shed 5 bases, with 8 bases lying between them. Germline V gene data show CDR1 as SQVTM and CDR2 as ANQGSEA. This CDR3 contains 11 residues. TCRdb re-derived calls from the RT-PCR reads in MiXCR, one entry per CDR3 protein. Of about 400,000 distinct CDR3 sequences listed, roughly 17% were seen once; the top ten hold roughly 7.2%. These data come from a study of patients and donors after allogeneic stem cell transplantation. The genes are TRBV29-1 and TRBJ1-2; D is unresolved. This TCR derives from a human donor who was either an allogeneic HSCT recipient or a stem cell or donor lymphocyte infusion donor (not recorded which). It is not recorded whose cells these are; they may come from a transplant donor. Material for sequencing was blood, either unsorted or a sorted T cell fraction (not recorded which). The CDR3 DNA reads TGCAGCGTTGTATTCGCTTATGGCTACACCTTC. It encodes CSVVFAYGYTF.